What follows are 17 T cell receptor beta chains derived from one specimen sequenced in a study of cytomegalovirus exposure and HLA in healthy donors. Amplification used 60 Vbeta primers and 13 Jbeta primers. Measured with immunoSEQ multiplex PCR; TCRdb has only the in-frame clones, and not every one. The data contain about 150,000 clones, roughly 80% of them singletons. Sequencing was done on a sample of PBMCs. The receptor set was obtained from a man in his late teens or twenties in good health and CMV-seronegative.

The chain couples TRBV27 to TRBJ2-7, with D possibly matching TRBD2 (6 bases). Trimming took 8 bases from V and 6 from J, leaving 17 bases between them. Germline CDR1 MNHEY, CDR2 SMNVEV (reference sequence). The CDR3 runs 13 residues. CDR3 protein: CASGKWEEGEQYF. DNA of the CDR3: TGTGCCAGCGGAAAGTGGGAGGAAGGCGAGCAGTACTTC.

The genes are TRBV27 and TRBJ1-5; D is unclear. Germline assignment: CDR1 MNHEY and CDR2 SMNVEV (reference sequence). V was shortened by 11 bases and J by 7 bases, with 9 bases between the two germline ends. The CDR3 runs 10 residues. Written as DNA, the CDR3 is TGTGCCGTAAGGAGACAGCCCCAGCATTTT. This gives the protein CAVRRQPQHF.

CDR3 region: CASSYGTHLTGELFF. CDR3 in DNA: TGTGCCAGCAGTTACGGGACACACTTAACCGGGGAGCTGTTTTTT. The chain recombines TRBV28 with TRBJ2-2; D possibly corresponds to TRBD1 (6 bases). The CDR3 consists of 15 residues. Trimming removed 4 bases at V and 5 bases at J, with 14 bases between. Germline lookup yields CDR1 MDHEN and CDR2 SYDVKM. The whole variable domain, filled in from reference TRBV28 and TRBJ2-2, reads DVKVTQSSRYLVKRTGEKVFLECVQDMDHENMFWYRQDPGLGLRLIYFSYDVKMKEKGDIPEGYSVSREKKERFSLILESASTNQTSMYLCASSYGTHLTGELFFGEGSRLTVL.

This clone was seen a few times. This chain uses TRBV2 with TRBJ2-1; the D gene is possibly TRBD1 (6 bases). The germline V and J ends were trimmed by 7 bases and 7 bases, with 11 bases remaining between them. This CDR3 comprises 12 residues. CDR1 and CDR2 (germline): SNHLY, FYNNEI. CDR3 region: CASTPDRNEQFF. CDR3 sequence (DNA): TGTGCCAGCACCCCGGACAGAAATGAGCAGTTCTTC.

This clone was recorded once. This chain connects TRBV5-6 to TRBJ2-7, with 9 positions matching TRBD2. Looked up from germline, CDR1 is SGHDT and CDR2 is YYEEEE. After removal of 4 bases from V and 2 bases from J, the junction contained 7 bases not matched to a gene. This CDR3 spans 15 amino acids. CDR3 protein: CASSPGTSSAYEQYF. For the CDR3, the DNA is TGTGCCAGCAGCCCCGGGACTAGCTCTGCCTACGAGCAGTACTTC.

The chain couples TRBV27 to TRBJ2-3, with D possibly matching TRBD1 (6 bases). Deletions cut 6 bases from V and 8 bases from J, with 15 bases between. The CDR3 extends over 13 amino acids. Germline lookup yields CDR1 MNHEY and CDR2 SMNVEV (reference sequence). CDR3 nucleotides: TGTGCCAGCAGGACGGTACGCAGGGGTACGCAGTATTTT. This sequence encodes CASRTVRRGTQYF.

The chain is built from TRBV4-1 and TRBJ2-1; the match to TRBD2 covers 9 bases. Trimming took 3 bases from V and 2 from J; bases not matched to a gene: 8. CDR3 length: 17 amino acids. Germline values: CDR1 MGHRA, CDR2 YSYEKL. CDR3 coding DNA: TGCGCCAGCAGCCAGGGTCGGCGGGGGGGGACCTACAATGAGCAGTTCTTC. Translated, it gives CASSQGRRGGTYNEQFF.

This rearrangement joins TRBV5-1 to TRBJ2-3; 14 nucleotides agree with TRBD2. This CDR3 has 17 residues. With V trimmed by 3 bases and J by 4 bases, 7 bases remained unmatched. In germline, CDR1 is SGHRS, CDR2 YFSETQ. The CDR3 spells CASSSEGLAGAPDTQYF. The CDR3, as DNA: TGCGCCAGCAGCTCAGAGGGACTAGCGGGAGCACCAGATACGCAGTATTTT. The complete variable domain, with remaining parts taken from reference TRBV5-1 and TRBJ2-3, reads KAGVTQTPRYLIKTRGQQVTLSCSPISGHRSVSWYQQTPGQGLQFLFEYFSETQRNKGNFPGRFSGRQFSNSRSEMNVSTLELGDSALYLCASSSEGLAGAPDTQYFGPGTRLTVL.

This chain uses TRBV7-2 with TRBJ1-1; D ambiguous. The V gene lost 1 base and the J gene lost 1 base, with 10 bases spanning the gap. CDR1 and CDR2 from the germline V gene are SGHTA and FQGNSA. The CDR3 covers 15 residues. This CDR3 is CASSLVSGENTEAFF. CDR3 in DNA: TGTGCCAGCAGCTTAGTATCCGGGGAGAACACTGAAGCTTTCTTT.

This chain links TRBV4-3 with TRBJ1-2, with D tentatively TRBD1 (5 bases). This CDR3 has 14 amino acids. Germline CDR1 and CDR2: LGHNA and YSLEER. V lost 1 base to trimming and J lost 4 bases, with 10 bases between them. The CDR3 region is CASSQAGGGYGYTF. The CDR3 DNA reads TGCGCCAGCAGCCAAGCCGGGGGAGGCTATGGCTACACCTTC.

This chain joins TRBV11-2 and TRBJ1-1; 7 nucleotides align to TRBD1. The CDR3 covers 12 residues. Germline V gene sequence: CDR1 SGHAT, CDR2 FQNNGV. V lost 11 bases, J lost 0 bases, and 3 bases stayed unmatched. In DNA, the CDR3 is TGTGCCGTGGGACAGTTGAACACTGAAGCTTTCTTT. Residues: CAVGQLNTEAFF.

The chain carries TRBV28 and TRBJ2-1; 7 bases are a match to TRBD2. Germline values: CDR1 MDHEN, CDR2 SYDVKM. V was clipped by 7 bases and J by 4 bases; unmatched bases: 7. The CDR3 spans 14 residues. DNA for the CDR3: TGTGCCAGCAATGGGGCTAGCGGATACAATGAGCAGTTCTTC. Translation gives CASNGASGYNEQFF.

The V and J genes are TRBV6-6 and TRBJ2-7, with 8 bases matching TRBD2. J was trimmed by 3 bases and V by 5 bases; bases with no gene match: 6. CDR1 and CDR2 from the germline V gene are MNHNY and SVGAGI (reference sequence). The CDR3 contains 14 residues. CDR3: CASSPGGAGYEQYF. The CDR3 DNA follows: TGTGCCAGCAGTCCGGGGGGGGCCGGCTACGAGCAGTACTTC.

The V and J genes are TRBV27 and TRBJ2-5; 11 bases match TRBD2. The DNA end favors TRBJ2-7, so the J call may be wrong. The CDR3 spans 15 residues. Germline CDR1 reads MNHEY; CDR2 reads SMNVEV (reference sequence). The CDR3 region has the DNA TGTGCCAGCAGCCCCAACACTAGCGGGAGCTCCGAGCAGTACTTC. Amino acid sequence: CASSPNTSGSSEQYF.

This clone has only a few counts. The chain uses TRBV18 and TRBJ1-1; TRBD1 matches 10 bases. The CDR3 consists of 13 residues. Germline CDR1 is KGHSH and CDR2 is LQKENI. The trim removed 7 bases at V and 5 bases at J, leaving 4 bases unmatched. CDR3 in DNA: TGTGCCAGCTTTGGGACAGGGGATACTGAAGCTTTCTTT. It codes for CASFGTGDTEAFF. The full variable domain, with the rest looked up from reference TRBV18 and TRBJ1-1, is NAGVMQNPRHLVRRRGQEARLRCSPMKGHSHVYWYRQLPEEGLKFMVYLQKENIIDESGMPKERFSAEFPKEGPSILRIQQVVRGDSAAYFCASFGTGDTEAFFGQGTRLTVV.

The rearrangement joins TRBV7-2 to TRBJ1-1, with D unresolved. The germline gives CDR1 SGHTA, CDR2 FQGNSA. The CDR3 consists of 14 residues. Trimming shortened V by 4 bases and J by 8 bases, and 17 bases separated the two germline ends. The CDR3 spells CASSSAGRREEAFF. CDR3 nucleotide sequence: TGTGCCAGCAGCTCAGCGGGCCGGAGGGAAGAAGCTTTCTTT.

The V call is TRBV7-9, the J call TRBJ2-3; D may be TRBD2 (7 bases). Trimming shortened V by 5 bases and J by 2 bases, and 14 bases separated the two germline ends. CDR1 and CDR2 (germline): SEHNR, FQNEAQ (reference sequence). This CDR3 contains 15 residues. The CDR3 loop is CASSPARGHTDTQYF. The DNA of the CDR3 is TGTGCCAGCAGCCCGGCGCGGGGGCACACAGATACGCAGTATTTT.